The clone carrying this T cell receptor (beta chain) has only a few counts. The record originates from a study of blood T cell repertoires in COVID-19. Across the study: Acute and convalescent COVID-19 samples came from the United States, Italy and Spain. Nucleic acid was either cDNA or gDNA, and it came from T cells, B-cell-depleted T cells, or PBMCs.

Trimming left V 3 bases short and J 3 bases short, with 11 bases between. The CDR3 loop spans 14 amino acids. Germline CDR1 and CDR2: LNHDA and SQIVND (reference sequence). Original processing methods: Quantification of nucleated cells was approximated via reference gene primer amplification. The repertoire was sequenced with immunoSEQ multiplex PCR; TCRdb's copy has only in-frame clones and lacks some. The DNA gave D and trimming, while V, J and clone size come from that table. The sample carries about 190,000 clones, more than 60% recorded once. The material sequenced was peripheral blood. The sequence was collected from a man between 50 and 59 years old who had recovered from COVID-19. V gene TRBV19 combines with J gene TRBJ1-2; D perhaps matches TRBD1 (6 bases). In DNA, the CDR3 is TGTGCCAGTAGTATTTCGCGGACAGACTATGGCTACACCTTC. Encoded protein: CASSISRTDYGYTF. Based on the CDR3 plus reference TRBV19 and TRBJ1-2, the full variable domain is DGGITQSPKYLFRKEGQNVTLSCEQNLNHDAMYWYRQDPGQGLRLIYYSQIVNDFQKGDIAEGYSVSREKKESFPLTVTSAQKNPTAFYLCASSISRTDYGYTFGSGTRLTVV.